Below, 21 T cell receptor beta chains from the same sample are listed, as sequenced in a study of blood T cells in healthy people across ages. A second PCR, run for roughly 7 to 12 cycles, used a sample-barcoded 5' primer plus a J-beta primer mix. In TCRdb, the 5' RACE reads were re-called with MiXCR into one record per CDR3 protein. The table includes approximately 810,000 distinct CDR3 sequences, under 35% detected once. Source material: blood. The receptors derive from a woman older than 75 in good health.

This clonotype turned up a few times. Just one base apart from a much larger clone, this may be a read error. J is TRBJ2-1 and V is TRBV12-3 or TRBV12-4, with a weak D call TRBD2 (5 bases). The J call may be incorrect, as the DNA end agrees better with TRBJ2-7. The CDR3 spans 14 residues. The CDR3 reads CASRNVRGYNEQYF. In nucleotides, the CDR3 is TGTGCCAGCAGAAACGTCCGGGGATACAATGAGCAGTACTTC.

This clonotype was seen many times. V gene TRBV6-2 or TRBV6-3 combines with J gene TRBJ2-2, with a weak D call TRBD1 (6 bases). Looked up from germline, CDR1 is MNHEY and CDR2 is SVGEGT. This CDR3 region has 15 residues. The V end lost 2 bases, the J end lost 3 bases, and 10 bases lay between the germline ends. The chain's CDR3 is CASSYGQSYTGELFF. For the CDR3, the DNA is TGTGCCAGCAGTTACGGACAGAGCTACACCGGGGAGCTGTTTTTT.

Comments on this clonotype: A much larger clone differs from this one at a single base, so this may be a read error. The rearrangement joins TRBV20-1 to TRBJ1-2, with D unresolved. V shed 0 bases and J shed 1 base, with 9 bases lying between them. The CDR3 totals 14 residues. Germline V lookup: CDR1 DFQATT, CDR2 SNEGSKA (reference sequence). This CDR3 is CSAREFYRNYGYTF. The CDR3 DNA sequence: TGCAGTGCTAGAGAGTTTTACCGTAACTATGGCTACACCTTC.

Concerning this clonotype itself: A much larger clone is a single base away; this may be a read error. The V and J genes are TRBV7-2 and TRBJ2-1, with 9 bases identical to TRBD1. CDR3 length equals 12 residues. Germline CDR1 and CDR2: SGHTA and FQGNSA. The CDR3 loop reads CVSSPRDREPFF. The DNA for the CDR3 is TGTGTCAGCAGCCCCCGGGACAGGGAGCCGTTCTTC.

The gene calls are TRBV6-1 and TRBJ2-5; TRBD2 agrees at 7 bases. Germline-derived CDR1 and CDR2 are MNHNS and SASEGT. After removal of 5 bases from V and 2 bases from J, the junction contained 5 bases not matched to a gene. The CDR3 loop spans 14 amino acids. CDR3 amino acids: CASSTAGLQETQYF. CDR3 bases: TGTGCCAGCAGTACAGCGGGGCTTCAAGAGACCCAGTACTTC.

A remark on this clonotype: A single base separates this from a much larger clone, so it may be a read error. Because it lacks the conserved phenylalanine or tryptophan at the end, this CDR3 is likely a read error. The DNA for the CDR3 is TGTGCCAGCAGCACCAACAGGGGATATGGCTACACCTCC. It is translated as CASSTNRGYGYTS. V is TRBV7-2 and J is TRBJ1-2, with 7 bases identical to TRBD1. Germline CDR1 and CDR2: SGHTA and FQGNSA. This CDR3 has 13 amino acids. The V segment lost 5 bases and the J segment 5 bases; nucleotides outside the gene matches: 5.

The chain combines TRBV25-1 with TRBJ2-2; D is tentatively TRBD1 or TRBD2 (5 bases each). The V gene lost 5 bases and the J gene lost 0 bases, with 10 bases spanning the gap. The CDR3 totals 15 residues. Per the germline V gene, CDR1 is MGHDK and CDR2 is SYGVNS. The CDR3 sequence: CASSWGNPNTGELFF. CDR3 DNA: TGTGCCAGCAGTTGGGGGAACCCGAACACCGGGGAGCTGTTTTTT.

A word on this clonotype: A read error may be the cause here, since a much bigger clone is one base away. This sequence joins TRBV7-2 and TRBJ2-5, with D maybe TRBD2 (6 bases). Matching the DNA end better, TRBJ2-7 makes the J call doubtful. The CDR3 runs 15 residues. Looked up from germline, CDR1 is SGHTA and CDR2 is FQGNSA. The CDR3 is CAGSLGGDPTYEQYF. Here the CDR3 DNA reads TGTGCCGGCAGCTTAGGCGGGGACCCAACCTACGAGCAGTACTTC.

Turning to this clonotype: Possible read error: a much larger clone is one base away. This rearrangement joins TRBV7-9 to TRBJ2-5, with D possibly TRBD1 on 6 matching bases. Judging by the DNA end, TRBJ2-1 fits better; the J call may be wrong. The germline gives CDR1 SEHNR, CDR2 FQNEAQ (reference sequence). CDR3 size: 16 residues. The CDR3 loop reads CASSPSKGGSTETQFF. CDR3 DNA: TGTGCCAGCAGCCCCAGTAAAGGGGGTAGCACGGAGACCCAGTTCTTC.

This clonotype occurred a few times. Being one base from a much bigger clone, this may be a read error. The chain employs TRBV6-2 or TRBV6-3 and TRBJ2-1, with 7 nucleotides matching TRBD2. The last part of the DNA fits TRBJ2-7 better; the J call may be wrong. The CDR3 runs to 16 residues. Germline V gives CDR1 MNHEY, CDR2 SVGEGT. CDR3 nucleotides: TGTGCCAGCAGTTACGTGGTGCATAGGGACTACAATGAGCAGTACTTC. Translating it yields CASSYVVHRDYNEQYF.

This clonotype came up many times. The J gene is TRBJ2-3, the V gene TRBV4-3, with 13 bases matching TRBD2. This CDR3 has 19 amino acids. V lost 0 bases and J lost 1; bases outside the gene matches: 7. Germline V gene sequence: CDR1 LGHNA, CDR2 YSLEER. In DNA, the CDR3 is TGCGCCAGCAGCCAAGATCAACTAGCGGGGGGGATTCGCACAGATACGCAGTATTTT. It is translated as CASSQDQLAGGIRTDTQYF.

V gene TRBV4-2 combines with J gene TRBJ2-1; D is unclear. Germline V gives CDR1 LGHNA, CDR2 YNFKEQ. CDR3 length: 14 residues. Trimming took off 0 bases at V and 9 bases at J, with 12 bases between the two ends. CDR3 sequence (DNA): TGTGCCAGCAGCCAAGAGAGCCGGTCAGGTGAGCAGTTCTTC. Its protein product is CASSQESRSGEQFF.

About this clonotype itself: Just one base apart from a much larger clone, this may be a read error. The chain has TRBV5-1 and TRBJ2-7, with 10 bases aligning to TRBD1. The CDR3 has 15 residues. The V segment lost 2 bases and the J segment 7 bases; nucleotides outside the gene matches: 9. The germline CDR1 and CDR2 sequences are SGHRS and YFSETQ. As DNA, the CDR3 is TGCGCCAGCAGCTTCGACCTGACAGGGGGCCAAGAGCAGTACTTC. Translated: CASSFDLTGGQEQYF.

In this sample, this clonotype turned up a few times. The chain is built from TRBV30 and TRBJ2-3, with D possibly called TRBD1 or TRBD2 (5 bases each). In germline, CDR1 is GTSNPN, CDR2 SVGIG (reference sequence). The CDR3 spans 14 residues. V was pared by 3 bases and J by 2 bases, with 12 bases between. CDR3 in DNA: TGTGCCTGGAGGAAGGGACCGGCCACAGATACGCAGTATTTT. Translation: CAWRKGPATDTQYF.

This clonotype appeared a few times. The chain employs TRBV25-1 and TRBJ2-2; TRBD1 matches 12 bases. There are 19 residues in the CDR3. CDR1 is MGHDK and CDR2 is SYGVNS in the germline V gene. The V segment lost 8 bases and the J segment 1 base; nucleotides outside the gene matches: 14. CDR3 amino acids: CASHLEGQGAPKNTGELFF. For the CDR3, the DNA is TGTGCCAGCCATCTAGAGGGACAGGGGGCCCCCAAGAACACCGGGGAGCTGTTTTTT.

The V and J genes are TRBV11-2 and TRBJ2-1; weak D call: TRBD1 (5 bases). CDR3 length equals 15 residues. Germline CDR1 is SGHAT and CDR2 is FQNNGV. With 4 bases removed from V and 0 bases from J, the gap between germline ends came to 10 bases. The CDR3 nucleotides are TGTGCCAGCAGCTATAGACAGCGCTCCTACAATGAGCAGTTCTTC. Translated: CASSYRQRSYNEQFF.

This clonotype was counted ten times or more. The chain employs TRBV12-3 or TRBV12-4 and TRBJ2-5; 10 positions agree with TRBD2. V gave up 3 bases and J gave up 5 bases; unmatched junction bases: 15. CDR3 length: 18 amino acids. CDR3 protein: CASSFKGLAGGSFETQYF. CDR3 nucleotide sequence: TGTGCCAGCAGTTTCAAAGGTTTAGCGGGGGGAAGTTTTGAGACCCAGTACTTC.

For this clonotype: A much bigger clone sits one base away, suggesting this may be a read error. The gene calls are TRBV5-1 and TRBJ2-1; the match to TRBD2 covers 12 bases. Germline CDR1 and CDR2: SGHRS and YFSETQ. CDR3 length: 17 residues. The DNA for the CDR3 is TGCGCCAGCAGCTTGGGCCTAGCGGGGGGGCTGGGCAATGAGCAGATCTTC. Translating it yields CASSLGLAGGLGNEQIF.

This clonotype was recorded many times. The chain uses TRBV20-1 and TRBJ2-3; 10 bases match TRBD1. Trimming cost V 6 bases and J 4 bases; bases outside gene matches: 22. Germline V gene data show CDR1 as DFQATT and CDR2 as SNEGSKA (reference sequence). CDR3 length: 19 amino acids. In DNA, the CDR3 is TGCAGTGCAGTGGAGGGGGGGACAGGGGAATGGACATGGGCAGATACGCAGTATTTT. It translates to CSAVEGGTGEWTWADTQYF.

In its sample, this clonotype was seen a few times. V usage is TRBV3-1 and J usage is TRBJ1-5; TRBD1 aligns across 8 bases. Trimming took 4 bases from V and 0 from J; bases not matched to a gene: 5. This CDR3 is 16 amino acids long. The V gene's germline CDR1 is LGHDT and CDR2 YNNKEL (reference sequence). CDR3 sequence: CASSRQGPYSNQPQHF. CDR3 nucleotide sequence: TGTGCCAGCAGCCGACAGGGGCCTTATAGCAATCAGCCCCAGCATTTT.

Regarding this clonotype: This clone may be a read error of a much larger clone one base away. This chain links TRBV20-1 with TRBJ2-3, with D uncertain. Germline V gene data show CDR1 as DFQATT and CDR2 as SNEGSKA (reference sequence). The CDR3 contains 15 residues. The CDR3, as DNA: TGCAGTGCTAGAGTTAAAACAGTAAGCACAGATGCGCAGTATTTT. Its translation is CSARVKTVSTDAQYF.